One T cell receptor beta chain is described in this entry. The sample is drawn from a study of T cell changes during pregnancy in multiple sclerosis. The assay was immunoSEQ multiplex PCR, and TCRdb's table has in-frame clones only and misses some. The table includes roughly 90,000 clones, 91% detected once. The material sequenced was peripheral blood, taken before pregnancy. The clonotype comes from a female donor with multiple sclerosis, enrolled in a pregnancy study.

CDR3 region: CAIRDRVTDTQYF. The CDR3 nucleotides are TGTGCCATCAGAGACAGGGTCACAGATACGCAGTATTTT. This sequence joins TRBV10-3 and TRBJ2-3, with 7 bases fitting TRBD1. Germline loops: CDR1 ENHRY, CDR2 SYGVKD. The CDR3 contains 13 residues. J gave up 2 bases and V 6 bases, and 2 bases lay outside the gene matches.